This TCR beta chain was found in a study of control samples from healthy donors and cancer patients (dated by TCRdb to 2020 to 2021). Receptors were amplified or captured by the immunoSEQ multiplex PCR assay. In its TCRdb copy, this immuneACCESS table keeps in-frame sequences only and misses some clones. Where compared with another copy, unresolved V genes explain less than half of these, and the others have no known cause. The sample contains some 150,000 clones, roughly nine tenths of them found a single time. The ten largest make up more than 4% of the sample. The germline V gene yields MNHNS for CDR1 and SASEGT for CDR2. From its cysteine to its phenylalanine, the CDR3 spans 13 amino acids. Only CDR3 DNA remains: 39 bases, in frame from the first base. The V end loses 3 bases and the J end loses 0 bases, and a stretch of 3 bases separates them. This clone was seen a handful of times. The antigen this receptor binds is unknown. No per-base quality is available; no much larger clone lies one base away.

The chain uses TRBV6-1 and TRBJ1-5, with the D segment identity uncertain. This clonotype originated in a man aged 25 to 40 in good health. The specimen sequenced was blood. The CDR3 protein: CASSDSSNQPQHF. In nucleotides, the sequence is TGTGCCAGCAGTGACAGTAGCAATCAGCCCCAGCATTTT.